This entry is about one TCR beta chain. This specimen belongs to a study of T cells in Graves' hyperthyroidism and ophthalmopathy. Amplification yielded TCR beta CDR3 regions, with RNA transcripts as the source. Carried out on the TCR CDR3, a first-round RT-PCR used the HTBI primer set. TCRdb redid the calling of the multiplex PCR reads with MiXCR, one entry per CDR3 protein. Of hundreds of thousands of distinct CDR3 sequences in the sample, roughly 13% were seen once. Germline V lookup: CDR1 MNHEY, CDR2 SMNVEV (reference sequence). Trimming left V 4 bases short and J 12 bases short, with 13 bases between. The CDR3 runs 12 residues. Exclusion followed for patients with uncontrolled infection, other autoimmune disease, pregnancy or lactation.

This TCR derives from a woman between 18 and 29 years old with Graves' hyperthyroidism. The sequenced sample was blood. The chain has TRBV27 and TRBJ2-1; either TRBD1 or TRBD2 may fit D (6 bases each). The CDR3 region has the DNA TGTGCCAGCAGTTCGGGGGCCGGTGGGCAGTTCTTC. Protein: CASSSGAGGQFF.